This T cell receptor beta chain stems from a study of blood T cell repertoires in COVID-19. Study details: Collection of acute and convalescent COVID-19 samples took place in the United States, Italy and Spain. T cells, B-cell-depleted T cells, or PBMCs provided the cDNA or gDNA that served as material.

Per the authors' pipeline: Amplifying reference gene primers gave estimates of nucleated cell counts. Measured with immunoSEQ multiplex PCR; TCRdb has only the in-frame clones, and not every one. Clone size and the V and J calls come from that table; the DNA yielded D and trimming. The data show approximately 94,000 clones, with 85% seen just once and roughly an eighth held by the top ten. The CDR3 covers 14 residues. Trimming removed 1 base at V and 6 bases at J, with 12 bases between. The germline V gene has CDR1 LGHDT and CDR2 YNNKEL (reference sequence). The sample comprised peripheral blood. The rearrangement links TRBV3-1 (or the pseudogene TRBV3-2) to TRBJ1-2, with D perhaps TRBD1 (6 bases). This clonotype originated in a man aged 45-60 years with active or convalescent COVID-19. The CDR3 sequence: CASSQGIQGNGYTF. The CDR3 bases are TGTGCCAGCAGCCAAGGAATCCAGGGGAATGGCTACACCTTC.